Following are 3 T cell receptor beta chains from one sample sequenced in a study of T cell changes during pregnancy in multiple sclerosis. Here immunoSEQ multiplex PCR was the method, and the copy in TCRdb shows in-frame clones only, minus some. Of approximately 44,000 clones in the sample, roughly nine tenths are singletons; the top ten hold 0.6% to 0.75%. The starting material was CD4+ T cells from peripheral blood mononuclear cells, obtained before pregnancy. The receptors were gathered from a female donor with multiple sclerosis, enrolled in a pregnancy study.

The chain is built from TRBV5-4 and TRBJ1-2; no firm D call. Germline loops: CDR1 SGHNT, CDR2 YYREEE (reference sequence). Trimming stripped 0 bases from V and 7 bases from J, with 19 bases between. This CDR3 has 16 residues. The CDR3 DNA sequence: TGTGCCAGCAGCTTGGTTGCCACCGTTGCCCTGAGTGGCTACACCTTC. This sequence encodes CASSLVATVALSGYTF.

The chain couples TRBV19 to TRBJ1-1, with unresolved D. Trimming cost V 4 bases and J 1 base, with 4 bases left between them. The CDR3 has 12 residues. Germline V gene sequence: CDR1 LNHDA, CDR2 SQIVND (reference sequence). CDR3 sequence reads: CASSRQNTEAFF. Written as DNA, the CDR3 is TGTGCCAGTAGTAGACAGAACACTGAAGCTTTCTTT.

The chain carries TRBV10-3 and TRBJ1-5; 8 nucleotides agree with TRBD1. The CDR3 consists of 15 residues. From germline, CDR1 is ENHRY and CDR2 SYGVKD. Trimming took 3 bases from V and 3 from J; bases not matched to a gene: 4. The CDR3 DNA reads as TGTGCCATCAGTGACGTACAGGGGGACAATCAGCCCCAGCATTTT. Amino acids: CAISDVQGDNQPQHF.